This entry concerns a single T cell receptor beta chain. Antigen unknown. Repertoires were generated with immunoSEQ multiplex PCR, while TCRdb's copy carries only in-frame clones and drops some. The data contain about 60,000 clones, around 94% of them singletons. Per the germline V gene, CDR1 is SNHLY and CDR2 is FYNNEI. The germline V and J ends were trimmed by 4 bases and 7 bases, with 13 bases remaining between them. The CDR3 runs 14 residues. This sample was included in a study of human thymus T cells. Study-level findings and limits: V and J gene usage appeared biased in thymic and blood repertoires.

The donors were infants in Finland with congenital heart defects, otherwise immunologically healthy. Only four of the eight donors provided an approximately 0.45-1 mL blood sample. No fixed cell number was used; all available blood leukocytes supplied DNA. Sample: blood. The receptor's source is a boy in the first two years of life with a congenital heart defect but otherwise immunologically healthy. V usage is TRBV2 and J usage is TRBJ1-4; tentatively, D is TRBD1 (5 bases). CDR3 residues: CASSVRGEGEKLFF. In DNA form, the CDR3 reads TGTGCCAGCAGTGTACGGGGGGAGGGTGAAAAACTGTTTTTT.